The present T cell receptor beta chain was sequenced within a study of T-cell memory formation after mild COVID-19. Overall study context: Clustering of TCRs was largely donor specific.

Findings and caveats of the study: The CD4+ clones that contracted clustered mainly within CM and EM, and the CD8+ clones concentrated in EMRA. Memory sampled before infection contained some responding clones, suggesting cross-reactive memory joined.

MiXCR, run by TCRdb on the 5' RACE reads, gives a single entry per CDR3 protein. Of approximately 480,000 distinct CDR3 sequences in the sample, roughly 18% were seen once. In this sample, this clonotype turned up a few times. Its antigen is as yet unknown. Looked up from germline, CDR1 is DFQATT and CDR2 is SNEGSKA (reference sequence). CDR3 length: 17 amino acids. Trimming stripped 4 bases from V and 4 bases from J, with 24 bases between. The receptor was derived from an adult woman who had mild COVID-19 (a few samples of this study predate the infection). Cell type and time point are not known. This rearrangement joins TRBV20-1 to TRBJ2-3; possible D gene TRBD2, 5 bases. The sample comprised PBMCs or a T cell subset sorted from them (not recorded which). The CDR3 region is CSATHRAPLGIADTQYF. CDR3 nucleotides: TGCAGTGCTACCCACCGGGCTCCACTCGGGATAGCAGATACGCAGTATTTT.